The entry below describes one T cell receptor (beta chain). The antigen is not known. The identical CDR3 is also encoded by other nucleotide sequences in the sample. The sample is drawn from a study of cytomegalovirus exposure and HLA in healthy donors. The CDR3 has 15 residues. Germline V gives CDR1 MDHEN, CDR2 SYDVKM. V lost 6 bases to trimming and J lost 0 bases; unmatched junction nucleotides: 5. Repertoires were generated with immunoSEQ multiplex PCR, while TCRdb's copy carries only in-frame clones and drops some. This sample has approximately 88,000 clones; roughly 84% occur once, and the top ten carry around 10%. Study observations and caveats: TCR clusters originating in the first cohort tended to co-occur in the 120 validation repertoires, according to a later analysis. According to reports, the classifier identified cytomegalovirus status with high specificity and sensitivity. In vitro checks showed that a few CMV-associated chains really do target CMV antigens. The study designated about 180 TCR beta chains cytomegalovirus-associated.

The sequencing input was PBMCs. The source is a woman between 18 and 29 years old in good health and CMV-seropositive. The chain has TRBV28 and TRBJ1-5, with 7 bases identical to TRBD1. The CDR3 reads CASSSDRDSNQPQHF. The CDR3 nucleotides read TGTGCCAGCAGCTCCGACAGGGATAGCAATCAGCCCCAGCATTTT.